These 3 T cell receptor beta chains share one sample of origin, sequenced in a study of blood T cell repertoires in COVID-19. Libraries were prepared by immunoSEQ multiplex PCR; TCRdb keeps only in-frame clonotypes and omits some of them. The data show roughly 340,000 clones, 88% seen once. Sequencing was done on a sample of peripheral blood. These receptors originate from a woman in her sixties or seventies with COVID-19, enrolled during active disease.

The V call is TRBV5-4, the J call TRBJ2-1; 7 nucleotides line up with TRBD2. Germline CDR1 and CDR2: SGHNT and YYREEE (reference sequence). CDR3 length: 16 residues. V dropped 4 bases and J dropped 4; count of bases not matched to a gene: 11. The CDR3 sequence is CASSLPLTGGYNEQFF. The CDR3 region has the DNA TGTGCCAGCAGCCTTCCCCTAACGGGGGGTTACAATGAGCAGTTCTTC.

This clone was seen just once. The genes are TRBV12-3 or TRBV12-4 and TRBJ1-2; 8 bases align to TRBD1. V shed 6 bases and J 12 bases; nucleotides not matched to a gene: 12. This CDR3 spans 13 amino acids. CDR3 amino acids: CASSHRDRPFDTF. In nucleotides, the CDR3 is TGTGCCAGCAGCCACCGGGACAGGCCCTTCGACACCTTC.

This clone has only one observation. The V call is TRBV15, the J call TRBJ2-1, with 7 bases matching TRBD2. The V and J ends lost 1 base and 14 bases, in that order; junction bases with no gene match: 8. Germline-derived CDR1 and CDR2 are LNHNV and YYDKDF (reference sequence). The CDR3 is 13 residues long. CDR3 nucleotides: TGTGCCACCAGCAGAGTAGCCCCCCGGGGGGAGTTCTTC. This translates into CATSRVAPRGEFF.